This T cell receptor (beta chain) was retrieved from a study of blood T cell repertoires in COVID-19. At the level of the study: Samples taken during acute and convalescent COVID-19 were collected in the United States, Italy and Spain. Nucleic acid was either cDNA or gDNA, and it came from T cells, B-cell-depleted T cells, or PBMCs.

Per the germline V gene, CDR1 is DFQATT and CDR2 is SNEGSKA (reference sequence). The CDR3 is 11 amino acids. The ends were cut back, 2 bases at V and 7 bases at J, with 6 bases in the middle. Source study methods: Reference gene primer amplification gave nucleated cell count estimates. Repertoires were generated with immunoSEQ multiplex PCR, while TCRdb's copy carries only in-frame clones and drops some. The V and J calls and clone size are taken from that table; D and trimming were inferred from the DNA. The sample has 140,000 to 150,000 clones, under 85% seen once. Sample: peripheral blood. V usage is TRBV20-1 and J usage is TRBJ1-5; D remains unclear. This clonotype originated in a man aged 45-65 years with active or convalescent COVID-19. CDR3 bases: TGCAGTGCTAGATCGAGACAGCCCCAGCATTTT. Its translation: CSARSRQPQHF.